This TCR beta chain stems from a study of shared clonotypes between healthy human individuals. Study-wide background: Three plates each covered CD4 naive and memory; CD8 naive two, CD8 memory one.

Several immunoSEQ plates held equal portions of the genomic DNA taken from each subset. Only in-frame clones appear in the TCRdb table, and some are missing; sequencing was by immunoSEQ multiplex PCR. The table records 2 million to 2.5 million clones, roughly 93% of them present only once. V was cut by 7 bases and J by 0 bases, with 22 bases left in between. Per the germline V gene, CDR1 is SEHNR and CDR2 is FQNEAQ (reference sequence). There are 18 residues in the CDR3. The genes are TRBV7-9 and TRBJ2-1; possibly TRBD2 for D (6 bases). The receptor comes from a man between 18 and 35 years old in good health. Some clones in this sample may be carry-over from other donors' samples. Sequences were obtained from naive CD4+ T cells from PBMCs. Described subset: CD45RA+ positively selected. This chain's CDR3 is CASTLPPFSGRSYNEQFF. DNA for the CDR3: TGTGCCAGCACCCTTCCCCCTTTTAGCGGTCGCTCCTACAATGAGCAGTTCTTC.